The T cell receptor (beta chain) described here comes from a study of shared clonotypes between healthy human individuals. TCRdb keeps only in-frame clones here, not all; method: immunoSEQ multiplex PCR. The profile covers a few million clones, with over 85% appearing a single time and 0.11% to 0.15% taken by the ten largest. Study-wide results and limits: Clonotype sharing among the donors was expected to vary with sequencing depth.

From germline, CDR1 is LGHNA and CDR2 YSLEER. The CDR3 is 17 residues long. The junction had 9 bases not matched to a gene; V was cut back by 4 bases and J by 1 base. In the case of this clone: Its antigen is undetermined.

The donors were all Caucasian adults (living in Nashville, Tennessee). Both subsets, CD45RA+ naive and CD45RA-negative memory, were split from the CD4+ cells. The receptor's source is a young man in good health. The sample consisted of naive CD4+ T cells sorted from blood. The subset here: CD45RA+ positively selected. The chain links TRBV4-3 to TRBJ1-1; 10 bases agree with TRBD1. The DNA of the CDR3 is TGCGCCAGCAGCCGCTATCTCGGGACAGGGGAGAACACTGAAGCTTTCTTT. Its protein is CASSRYLGTGENTEAFF.